The source of this TCR beta chain is a study of T cell responses to AZD1222 COVID-19 vaccine. Whole-study findings and limits: Mapped onto spike, vaccine-associated CD4 TCRs spanned it and were dominant at 160-218 and 743-854. Clonal diversity may have been underestimated in mostly white British donors. Repertoires were sampled only after the peak T cell response.

Regarding this clone: Its antigen is as yet unknown.

Produced via immunoSEQ multiplex PCR; TCRdb's table is partial and in-frame only. The sample consists of about 86,000 clones, around nine tenths of them appearing once. Between the trimmed V and J ends, which lost 6 bases and 3 bases, there was a span of 18 bases. The CDR3 totals 16 residues. CDR1 and CDR2 from the germline V gene are SNHLY and FYNNEI. This specimen consisted of peripheral blood, obtained 28 days after the second AZD1222 dose. This chain joins TRBV2 and TRBJ1-5; tentative D call: TRBD1 (5 bases). This TCR derives from an adult who received the AZD1222 COVID-19 vaccine. The CDR3 sequence: CASRRGGSGNNQPQHF. The CDR3 bases are TGTGCCAGCAGGCGGGGGGGGTCGGGAAACAATCAGCCCCAGCATTTT.